The next 23 T cell receptor beta chains were all read from a single sample in a study of vaccination effects on CD4 cells after COVID-19 (dated by TCRdb to 2021 to 2024). The ViraFEST assay stimulated PBMC with viral peptide pools and then used TCR sequencing to identify antigen-specific CD4+ T cell clonotypes by expansion. After less than 13 days of culture, CD4+ T cells were isolated with the EasySep CD4+ T cell isolation kit. The method was the immunoSEQ multiplex PCR assay. TCRdb provides this immuneACCESS table in a form limited to in-frame rearrangements. Some clones are lacking; in checked studies, under half of them reflect an unresolved V gene, and why the rest are absent is not known. Here the sample has roughly 20,000 clones; 70% occur a single time. The ten largest clones capture roughly a sixth of the sample. Their antigen targets remain unknown. Sequencing used CD4+ T cells from PBMCs cultured with HCoV-229E spike peptides, obtained before COVID-19 vaccination. Reading the label with the study, this specimen's cell subset or site is: HCoV-229E spike overlapping peptide pool stimulation. These receptors originate from a human donor who received a COVID-19 vaccine.

J is TRBJ2-3 and V is TRBV9; D gene uncertain. Germline loops: CDR1 SGDLS, CDR2 YYNGEE. The CDR3 is 12 amino acids. V was shortened by 0 bases and J by 5 bases, with 4 bases between the two germline ends. The CDR3 protein is CASSVEVDTQYF. DNA for the CDR3: TGTGCCAGCAGCGTAGAGGTAGATACGCAGTATTTT.

This clone was seen only a few times. The rearrangement links TRBV27 to TRBJ1-5; no clear D. Germline V gene sequence: CDR1 MNHEY, CDR2 SMNVEV (reference sequence). This CDR3 contains 15 residues. V dropped 6 bases and J dropped 0 bases, with 12 bases sitting between them. This CDR3 is CASSPGPYSNQPQHF. The CDR3 region has the DNA TGTGCCAGCAGCCCTGGACCCTATAGCAATCAGCCCCAGCATTTT.

J is TRBJ2-7 and V is TRBV4-1, with a weak D call TRBD1 (6 bases). V gave up 0 bases and J gave up 4 bases, with 16 bases separating them. This CDR3 region has 16 residues. Germline V gene sequence: CDR1 MGHRA, CDR2 YSYEKL. The CDR3 DNA reads as TGCGCCAGCAGCCAAGATCCCGGACAGAAATTTTACGAGCAGTACTTC. This sequence encodes CASSQDPGQKFYEQYF.

V gene TRBV5-4 combines with J gene TRBJ2-1; D gene uncertain. Trimming stripped 1 base from V and 7 bases from J, with 12 bases between. Germline CDR1 SGHNT, CDR2 YYREEE (reference sequence). The CDR3 contains 14 residues. CDR3 sequence: CASSLIDPSNEQFF. CDR3 bases: TGTGCCAGCAGCTTGATAGATCCGAGTAATGAGCAGTTCTTC. Using reference TRBV5-4 and TRBJ2-1 for the parts outside the CDR3, the full variable domain is ETGVTQSPTHLIKTRGQQVTLRCSSQSGHNTVSWYQQALGQGPQFIFQYYREEENGRGNFPPRFSGLQFPNYSSELNVNALELDDSALYLCASSLIDPSNEQFFGPGTRLTVL.

This clone was seen a few times. This rearrangement joins TRBV11-3 to TRBJ1-3, with D possibly being TRBD1 (5 bases). Germline CDR1 is SGHNT and CDR2 is YENEEA. The CDR3 length is 16 residues. Trimming pared 4 bases from V and 4 bases from J, leaving 17 bases between. For the CDR3, the DNA is TGTGCCAGCAGCTCGGGACTCACCGAGCCGGGAAACACCATATATTTT. As protein: CASSSGLTEPGNTIYF.

The chain employs TRBV12-3 or TRBV12-4 and TRBJ2-2, with D tentatively TRBD1 or TRBD2 (5 bases each). Trimming shortened V by 5 bases and J by 8 bases, and 12 bases separated the two germline ends. There are 13 residues in the CDR3. CDR3 in DNA: TGTGCCAGCAGTGTACTCGGGGCAGGGGAGCTGTTTTTT. Encoded protein: CASSVLGAGELFF.

The CDR3 spells CASSFLSTDTQYF. Here the CDR3 DNA reads TGTGCCAGCAGCTTCCTTAGCACAGATACGCAGTATTTT. The rearrangement links TRBV5-4 to TRBJ2-3; D unresolved. The germline V gene has CDR1 SGHNT and CDR2 YYREEE (reference sequence). Trimming cost V 2 bases and J 0 bases, with 4 bases left between them. CDR3 length: 13 residues. The variable domain in full, completed from reference TRBV5-4 and TRBJ2-3, reads ETGVTQSPTHLIKTRGQQVTLRCSSQSGHNTVSWYQQALGQGPQFIFQYYREEENGRGNFPPRFSGLQFPNYSSELNVNALELDDSALYLCASSFLSTDTQYFGPGTRLTVL.

V and J are TRBV12-3 or TRBV12-4 and TRBJ2-7; 11 bases are a match to TRBD1. This CDR3 is built from 13 residues. V lost 6 bases, J lost 5 bases, and 3 bases stayed unmatched. This chain's CDR3 is CASSRTGGNEQYF. In DNA form, the CDR3 reads TGTGCCAGCAGCCGGACAGGGGGCAACGAGCAGTACTTC.

This chain connects TRBV6-5 to TRBJ1-2; no definite D call. With 4 bases removed from V and 4 bases from J, the gap between germline ends came to 10 bases. Looked up from germline, CDR1 is MNHEY and CDR2 is SVGAGI. The CDR3 loop spans 13 amino acids. This CDR3 reads CASSSAQRYGYTF. CDR3 sequence (DNA): TGTGCCAGCAGTTCGGCACAGCGCTATGGCTACACCTTC.

The chain carries TRBV6-4 and TRBJ2-2; 10 bases agree with TRBD2. CDR1 and CDR2 from the germline V gene are MRHNA and SNTAGT. Trimming cost V 9 bases and J 6 bases; bases outside gene matches: 7. This CDR3 region has 14 residues. The CDR3: CASRGTSESGELFF. The CDR3, as DNA: TGTGCCAGTCGCGGGACTAGCGAGTCCGGGGAGCTGTTTTTT.

The chain recombines TRBV28 with TRBJ2-7; D is ambiguous. The CDR3 covers 13 residues. Germline V gives CDR1 MDHEN, CDR2 SYDVKM. V was cut by 6 bases and J by 3 bases, with 12 bases left in between. CDR3 nucleotide sequence: TGTGCCAGCAGCGTTGGGGTGGGCTACGAGCAGTACTTC. The encoded protein is CASSVGVGYEQYF.

The V and J genes are TRBV5-1 and TRBJ2-3, with 11 bases fitting TRBD2. The V gene's germline CDR1 is SGHRS and CDR2 YFSETQ. V trimming: 0 bases; J trimming: 6 bases; junction bases outside the gene matches: 9. The CDR3 is 17 amino acids. CDR3 DNA: TGCGCCAGCAGCTTGGCTGGTAGCGGGGGGGCCCCCGATACGCAGTATTTT. Amino acid sequence: CASSLAGSGGAPDTQYF.

The CDR3 protein is CAISESSGGTYNEQFF. The CDR3 nucleotides are TGTGCCATCAGTGAGTCTTCTGGCGGGACCTACAATGAGCAGTTCTTC. The chain employs TRBV10-3 and TRBJ2-1; possible D gene TRBD2, 6 bases. CDR1 ENHRY and CDR2 SYGVKD come from the germline V gene. The germline V and J ends were trimmed by 0 bases and 2 bases, with 11 bases remaining between them. The length of the CDR3 is 16 residues.

This clone was detected only once. J is TRBJ2-1 and V is TRBV19; weak D call: TRBD2 (6 bases). V lost 2 bases and J lost 2, with 13 bases in between. Germline V gives CDR1 LNHDA, CDR2 SQIVND (reference sequence). This CDR3 has 16 residues. DNA of the CDR3: TGTGCCAGTAGTATACTGGAGGGCAACCCCTACAATGAGCAGTTCTTC. Amino acids: CASSILEGNPYNEQFF. The complete variable domain, with remaining parts taken from reference TRBV19 and TRBJ2-1, reads DGGITQSPKYLFRKEGQNVTLSCEQNLNHDAMYWYRQDPGQGLRLIYYSQIVNDFQKGDIAEGYSVSREKKESFPLTVTSAQKNPTAFYLCASSILEGNPYNEQFFGPGTRLTVL.

The chain couples TRBV7-2 to TRBJ2-5; D is tentatively TRBD1 or TRBD2 (6 bases each). This CDR3 region has 16 residues. Germline CDR1 is SGHTA and CDR2 is FQGNSA. With 5 bases removed from V and 3 bases from J, the gap between germline ends came to 19 bases. The CDR3 reads CASSQSTWGAKETQYF. The CDR3 coding sequence is TGTGCCAGCAGCCAAAGCACGTGGGGGGCCAAAGAGACCCAGTACTTC.

The genes are TRBV19 and TRBJ2-7; unclear D gene. The V gene lost 0 bases and the J gene lost 3 bases, with 12 bases spanning the gap. The CDR3 covers 15 residues. Germline V gene data show CDR1 as LNHDA and CDR2 as SQIVND (reference sequence). The CDR3 DNA reads as TGTGCCAGTAGTATAGATCGTCGGGCAGACTACGAGCAGTACTTC. It codes for CASSIDRRADYEQYF. Looking up the rest from reference TRBV19 and TRBJ2-7 gives the full variable domain: DGGITQSPKYLFRKEGQNVTLSCEQNLNHDAMYWYRQDPGQGLRLIYYSQIVNDFQKGDIAEGYSVSREKKESFPLTVTSAQKNPTAFYLCASSIDRRADYEQYFGPGTRLTVT.

This chain joins TRBV7-7 and TRBJ2-3; D gene uncertain. Germline V lookup: CDR1 SSHAT, CDR2 FNYEAQ (reference sequence). Trimming took 1 base from V and 0 from J, leaving 5 bases between them. The CDR3 totals 14 residues. The CDR3 here is CASSLGTSTDTQYF. The CDR3 DNA sequence: TGTGCCAGCAGCTTAGGTACTAGCACAGATACGCAGTATTTT.

The chain recombines TRBV10-2 with TRBJ1-3; D is possibly TRBD1 (5 bases). Trimming shortened V by 6 bases and J by 2 bases, and 14 bases separated the two germline ends. CDR1 and CDR2 (germline): WSHSY, SAAADI. The CDR3 loop spans 15 amino acids. CDR3 DNA sequence: TGCGCCAGCAGGGCTGTCGGGGCGCCTGGAAACACCATATATTTT. Translating gives CASRAVGAPGNTIYF.

The CDR3 loop is CASGGHQETQYF. CDR3 DNA: TGTGCCAGTGGGGGACATCAAGAGACCCAGTACTTC. The rearrangement links TRBV12-3 or TRBV12-4 to TRBJ2-5, with D maybe TRBD1 (6 bases). This CDR3 comprises 12 residues. With 9 bases removed from V and 2 bases from J, the gap between germline ends came to 10 bases.

This chain links TRBV6-2 or TRBV6-3 with TRBJ2-1, with TRBD1 as a possible D gene (6 bases). V was shortened by 2 bases and J by 1 base, with 12 bases between the two germline ends. The CDR3 runs to 16 residues. Germline V CDR1 and CDR2: MNHEY, SVGEGT. The CDR3 nucleotides are TGTGCCAGCAGTTACCTGGGCAGGGGTTCCTACAATGAGCAGTTCTTC. It translates to CASSYLGRGSYNEQFF.

The chain uses TRBV5-1 and TRBJ2-1; 7 bases fit TRBD2. This CDR3 has 14 amino acids. Germline values: CDR1 SGHRS, CDR2 YFSETQ. After removal of 3 bases from V and 5 bases from J, the junction contained 5 bases not matched to a gene. CDR3 sequence reads: CASSSGAGNNEQFF. The CDR3 DNA reads as TGCGCCAGCAGCTCAGGAGCGGGGAACAATGAGCAGTTCTTC.

The chain employs TRBV27 and TRBJ2-3; 12 bases are shared with TRBD2. The V gene's germline CDR1 is MNHEY and CDR2 SMNVEV (reference sequence). The CDR3 extends over 13 amino acids. With 9 bases clipped from V and 3 bases from J, the junction kept 1 base outside the gene matches. The DNA of the CDR3 is TGTGCCAGTGGACTAGCGGGGACAGATACGCAGTATTTT. It yields the protein CASGLAGTDTQYF.

The rearrangement joins TRBV5-4 to TRBJ2-7, with D possibly matching TRBD1 (6 bases). The germline CDR1 and CDR2 sequences are SGHNT and YYREEE (reference sequence). This CDR3 region has 14 residues. Between the trimmed V and J ends, which lost 0 bases and 2 bases, there was a span of 9 bases. The CDR3 DNA is TGTGCCAGCAGCTTGGATGGGGGCCCCTACGAGCAGTACTTC. This encodes CASSLDGGPYEQYF.